The rows below give T cell receptor beta chains drawn from one sample of a study of shared clonotypes between healthy human individuals. Using immunoSEQ multiplex PCR, the repertoire was profiled, and TCRdb retains in-frame clones only, with some absent. The sample holds around 1.6 million clones, 95% to 99% seen once. Sequenced: naive CD4+ T cells sorted from blood. The receptors shown here come from a man aged 30 to 39 in good health. The CDR3 runs from the conserved cysteine through the conserved F or W. A D gene is named only where the DNA matches it firmly. Some rows have no size entry. The others give once, few or many, or a class for an expanded clone.

.,TRBD1,TRBV7-2,TRBJ1-5,CASSQDRNNQPQHF,TGTGCCAGCAGCCAGGACAGGAACAATCAGCCCCAGCATTTT
.,.,TRBV28,TRBJ1-4,CASSSNIRGEGLFF,TGTGCCAGCAGTTCAAACATTAGGGGGGAGGGACTGTTTTTT
.,TRBD1,TRBV6-6,TRBJ1-2,CASRTDRVYGYTF,TGTGCCAGCAGGACGGACAGGGTTTATGGCTACACCTTC
.,.,TRBV15,TRBJ2-3,CATSIGSPRDTQYF,TGTGCCACCAGCATCGGGAGCCCGAGAGATACGCAGTATTTT
.,TRBD1,TRBV25-1,TRBJ2-6,CASSAPGTGGTGANVLTF,TGTGCCAGCAGTGCGCCCGGGACAGGGGGAACTGGGGCCAACGTCCTGACTTTC
.,TRBD2,TRBV28,TRBJ2-1,CASIQRLAGDNEQFF,TGTGCCAGCATCCAACGGCTAGCGGGAGACAATGAGCAGTTCTTC
.,TRBD1,TRBV29-1,TRBJ2-3,CSMRQGASTDTQYF,TGCAGCATGCGACAGGGGGCAAGCACAGATACGCAGTATTTT
.,.,TRBV7-2,TRBJ2-2,CASSAQWDPTGELFF,TGTGCCAGCAGCGCCCAGTGGGACCCCACCGGGGAGCTGTTTTTT
.,.,TRBV7-9,TRBJ2-2,CASSLRGTGELFF,TGTGCCAGCAGCTTACGGGGGACCGGGGAGCTGTTTTTT
.,.,TRBV18,TRBJ2-5,CASSPLPDQETQYF,TGTGCCAGCTCACCACTTCCAGACCAAGAGACCCAGTACTTC
.,.,TRBV10-2,TRBJ2-7,CASRSTQLSGGEQYF,TGCGCCAGCAGGTCAACCCAGCTCTCGGGCGGCGAGCAGTACTTC
.,.,TRBV18,TRBJ2-7,CASSPVQGPEEQYF,TGTGCCAGCTCACCCGTACAGGGTCCGGAGGAGCAGTACTTC
.,.,TRBV28,TRBJ2-7,CASERDPRKISSYEQYF,TGTGCCAGCGAACGGGACCCAAGAAAAATAAGCTCCTACGAGCAGTACTTC
.,.,TRBV27,TRBJ2-7,CASSPRGYREQYF,TGTGCCAGCAGTCCAAGGGGGTACCGCGAGCAGTACTTC
.,.,TRBV4-3,TRBJ2-5,CASSQEGGMKETQYF,TGCGCCAGCAGCCAGGAGGGGGGCATGAAGGAGACCCAGTACTTC
.,.,TRBV27,TRBJ1-3,CASSPVPGNTIYF,TGTGCCAGCAGTCCAGTTCCGGGAAACACCATATATTTT
.,TRBD1,TRBV23-1,TRBJ2-5,CASSRSGGCEETQYF,TGCGCCAGCAGCAGATCAGGGGGCTGTGAAGAGACCCAGTACTTC
once,TRBD2,TRBV2,TRBJ2-7,CASSEGTSGINEQYF,TGTGCCAGCAGTGAGGGGACTAGCGGGATAAACGAGCAGTACTTC
.,TRBD2,TRBV7-3,TRBJ2-1,CASSLMPSGYNEQFF,TGTGCCAGCAGCTTAATGCCTAGCGGATACAATGAGCAGTTCTTC
.,.,TRBV29-1,TRBJ1-3,CSAKKGSSGNTIYF,TGCAGCGCAAAAAAAGGTAGCTCTGGAAACACCATATATTTT
.,TRBD2,TRBV5-1,TRBJ2-1,CASSGGTSGRHSDNEQFF,TGCGCCAGCAGCGGCGGGACTAGCGGGAGGCACTCAGACAATGAGCAGTTCTTC
once,.,TRBV7-8,TRBJ1-1,CASSLSIAWNTEAFF,TGTGCCAGCAGCTTATCGATTGCCTGGAACACTGAAGCTTTCTTT
.,.,TRBV7-9,TRBJ2-2,CASSLLVGAAGELFF,TGTGCCAGCAGCTTACTGGTGGGGGCGGCCGGGGAGCTGTTTTTT
.,.,TRBV7-8,TRBJ2-7,CASSPERDTTEYF,TGTGCCAGCAGCCCAGAGCGGGACACCACGGAGTACTTC